What follows describes a single T cell receptor (beta chain). This clonotype was detected a few times. What this receptor recognizes is not known. The junction departs from germline at one end; a sequencing error may be responsible. Instrument used: Illumina MiSeq. TCRbeta CDR3 amplification used genomic DNA from the sorted T cell subsets as template. Multiplex PCR with 30 forward and 13 reverse primers amplified the TCRbeta CDR3 region. PCR products were purified with AMPure XP beads, then indices and adaptors were added in a second roughly 25-cycle PCR. Before sequencing, the QIAquick Gel Extraction Kit was used to gel-purify the libraries. On the study's bioinformatics: FLASH was used to merge the paired-end reads, and IgBLAST was used to align the reads to IMGT V, D and J germline references. Reads with below 70% alignment identity to germline references were discarded, and about 10 million reads were retained study-wide. Following IMGT definitions, CDR3 boundaries, reading frame and productivity were assigned. Highly-expanded clones were defined as clones at or above 1% of reads, and diversity was measured by normalized Shannon entropy. Unpaired two-tailed t-tests were used to test group differences in Shannon entropy. The public reads were run again by TCRdb, first through fastp at Q25 and then through MiXCR, and only productive beta chains were kept. Under each unique CDR3 protein, matching rows form one entry showing the most common genes and DNA. TCRdb's processing, not the authors', yielded these V and J calls. Counted in this sample were 250,000 or so distinct CDR3 sequences; more than 45% of them appeared once. The leading ten clones occupy roughly 15% of the sample.

These data belong to a study of type 1 and type 2 diabetes patients (TCRdb year 2016). Background for the entire study: Nine type 1 diabetes patients, a few type 2 diabetes patients and six or seven nondiabetic controls, all recruited in China, made up the cohort. Across the study, CD4+ and CD8+ T cells were positively selected from PBMCs using CD4 or CD8 MicroBeads on MACS columns. A total of 15 million to 20 million paired-end reads was generated across the whole study. TCRbeta repertoires were profiled by high-throughput sequencing in the study to compare type 1 diabetes, type 2 diabetes and nondiabetic individuals. Type 2 diabetes patients were used as a disease comparison group for the type 1 diabetes patients. Similar V gene usage was observed when approximately 20-cycle and approximately 26-cycle amplification were compared, suggesting similar primer efficiencies and random PCR bias. Sequencing of the TCRbeta libraries was paired-end and was performed on Illumina HiSeq 2000 or MiSeq instruments. What the authors observed across the whole study: In both CD4+ and CD8+ T cells, type 2 diabetes repertoires were highly diverse and significantly more diverse than type 1 diabetes repertoires. Age and gender were not matched between study groups, possibly biasing interpretation. Type 2 diabetes patients had few highly-expanded CD4+ clones (median one), and those clones made up a median approximately 4% of reads. Because only a limited number of T2D and control samples were sequenced, some T1D-only HECs might also be present in more T2D or control samples. Highly correlated V and J gene usage patterns were observed for type 2 diabetes and control samples, with an average of approximately 0.97 between samples.

In the germline V gene, CDR1 corresponds to SGDLS and CDR2 to YYNGEE. The CDR3 runs 15 residues from the cysteine to the phenylalanine. Only the CDR3 DNA is retained, 45 bases long and in frame from the first base. Every diabetic patient fulfilled standard classification criteria for type 1 or type 2 diabetes, and glucose and C-peptide were evaluated using WHO-recommended methods. Donors with other autoimmune diseases or infections within the previous four weeks were excluded from participation. A roughly 9.8-milliliter sample of peripheral blood was drawn from every participant. PBMCs were isolated with LymphoPrep density separation.

This chain is built from TRBV9 and TRBJ2-1, with 8 bases in between that match TRBD2. The clonotype comes from a man between 18 and 35 years old with type 2 diabetes. The specimen sequenced was peripheral blood mononuclear cells (PBMCs). The sequenced DNA: TGCGCCAGCAGTGATACTAGCGGATTAATGAATGAGCAGTTCTTC. Translated, it reads CASSDTSGLMNEQFF.